This TCR beta chain emerged from a study of blood T cell repertoires in COVID-19. Across the whole study: The study drew acute and convalescent COVID-19 samples from the United States, Italy and Spain. From T cells, B-cell-depleted T cells, or PBMCs came the material, which was cDNA or gDNA.

Sequencing was performed with immunoSEQ multiplex PCR; in TCRdb, only in-frame clones are kept and a portion is missing. The sample has 250,000 to 350,000 clones, approximately 85% seen once. The table lists this clone with a count of one. In terms of age and location, participants ranged from roughly 18 to 90 years and lived in under 30 US areas. Donors in Cohort 3 counted as recovered after two negative PCRs, clearance, or symptom resolution. The V gene's germline CDR1 is MNHEY and CDR2 SVGAGI. The CDR3 length is 13 residues. The V end was cut by 4 bases, the J end by 4 bases, with 8 bases between. The sequenced sample consisted of PBMCs or T cells enriched from blood (not recorded which). The chain employs TRBV6-5 and TRBJ1-5, with TRBD1 as a possible D gene (5 bases). The TCR was taken from a woman aged 25 to 39 who had recovered from COVID-19. CDR3 region: CASSLQVNQPQHF. CDR3 nucleotide sequence: TGTGCCAGCAGTTTACAGGTTAATCAGCCCCAGCATTTT.